These 2 T cell receptor beta chains originate from one sample sequenced in a study of T-cell reconstitution after alpha-beta-depleted transplantation in children. Preparation of the TCRbeta library involved a method that used unique molecular identifiers. TCRdb recomputed calls from the PCR reads with MiXCR, one row per CDR3 protein. The table lists about 600,000 distinct CDR3 sequences, under 30% of them singletons. This material consisted of PBMCs, mostly from graft donor cells, taken 360 days after TCRalphabeta/CD19-depleted stem cell transplant. All receptors come from a boy under two years old who had a stem cell transplant for acute myeloid leukemia, so the T cells may come from the graft donor.

In this sample, this clonotype turned up a few times. This sequence joins TRBV20-1 and TRBJ2-7, with 7 nucleotides matching TRBD1. CDR1 and CDR2 (germline): DFQATT, SNEGSKA (reference sequence). This CDR3 has 13 residues. With V trimmed by 4 bases and J by 5 bases, 8 bases remained unmatched. The CDR3 nucleotides read TGCAGTGCTACCGACAGGGACCCGAACGAGCAGTACTTC. Translation: CSATDRDPNEQYF.

This chain links TRBV28 with TRBJ1-2; maybe TRBD1 (6 bases). The CDR3 is 14 residues long. V gave up 5 bases and J gave up 0 bases, with 10 bases separating them. Per the germline V gene, CDR1 is MDHEN and CDR2 is SYDVKM. CDR3 protein: CASSVDRPNYGYTF. DNA for the CDR3: TGTGCCAGCAGTGTCGACAGGCCTAACTATGGCTACACCTTC.